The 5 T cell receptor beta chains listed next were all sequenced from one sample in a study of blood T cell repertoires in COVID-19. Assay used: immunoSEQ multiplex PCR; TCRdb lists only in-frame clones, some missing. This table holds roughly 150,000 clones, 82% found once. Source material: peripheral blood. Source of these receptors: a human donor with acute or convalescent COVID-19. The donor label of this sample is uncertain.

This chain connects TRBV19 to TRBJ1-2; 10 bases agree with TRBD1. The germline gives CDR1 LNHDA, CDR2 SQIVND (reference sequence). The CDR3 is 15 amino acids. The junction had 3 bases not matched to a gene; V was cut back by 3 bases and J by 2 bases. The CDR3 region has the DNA TGTGCCAGTAGTATGGAGGGACAGGGGAACTATGGCTACACCTTC. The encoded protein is CASSMEGQGNYGYTF.

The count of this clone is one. The CDR3: CASSSPLARETQYF. DNA of the CDR3: TGCGCCAGCAGCTCCCCTCTAGCGAGAGAGACCCAGTACTTC. This chain uses TRBV5-1 with TRBJ2-5, with TRBD2 as a possible D gene (6 bases). Germline V CDR1 and CDR2: SGHRS, YFSETQ. The germline V and J ends were trimmed by 3 bases and 4 bases, with 13 bases remaining between them. CDR3 length equals 14 residues.

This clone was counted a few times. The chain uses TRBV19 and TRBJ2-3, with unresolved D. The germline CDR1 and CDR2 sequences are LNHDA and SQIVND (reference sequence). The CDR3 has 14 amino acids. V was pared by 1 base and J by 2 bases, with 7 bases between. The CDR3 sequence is CASSIVPYTDTQYF. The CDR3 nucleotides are TGTGCCAGTAGTATAGTACCCTACACAGATACGCAGTATTTT.

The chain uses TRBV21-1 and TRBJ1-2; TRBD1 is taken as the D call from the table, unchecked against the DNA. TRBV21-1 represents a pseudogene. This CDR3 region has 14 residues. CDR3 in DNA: TGTGCCAGCCCCAGCCCCAGGGAAGGCTATGGCTACACCTTC. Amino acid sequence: CASPSPREGYGYTF.

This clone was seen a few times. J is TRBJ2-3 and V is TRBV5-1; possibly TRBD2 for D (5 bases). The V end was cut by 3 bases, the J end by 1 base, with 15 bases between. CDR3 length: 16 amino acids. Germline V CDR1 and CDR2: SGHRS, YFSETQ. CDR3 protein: CASSSRLREGTDTQYF. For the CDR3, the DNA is TGCGCCAGCAGCTCACGACTACGAGAAGGCACAGATACGCAGTATTTT.